These 8 T cell receptor beta chains came from one sample sequenced in a study of shared clonotypes between healthy human individuals. Assay used: immunoSEQ multiplex PCR; TCRdb lists only in-frame clones, some missing. Of 400,000 to 600,000 clones in the sample, approximately 95% were seen once. Sequencing was done on a sample of naive CD4+ T cells sorted from blood. Subset in this sample: CD45RA+ positively selected. These TCRs come from a woman aged 25-40 years in good health.

The genes are TRBV11-2 and TRBJ2-7, with 11 bases matching TRBD1. The CDR3 runs to 15 residues. After removal of 4 bases from V and 2 bases from J, the junction contained 4 bases not matched to a gene. The germline V gene encodes CDR1 SGHAT and CDR2 FQNNGV. The CDR3 nucleotides read TGTGCCAGCAGCTCCCGGGACAGGGGGACCTACGAGCAGTACTTC. Translation: CASSSRDRGTYEQYF.

The rearrangement joins TRBV4-1 to TRBJ2-2; D gene ambiguous. The germline CDR1 and CDR2 sequences are MGHRA and YSYEKL. The CDR3 sequence is 15 residues long. The V gene lost 4 bases and the J gene lost 6 bases, with 15 bases spanning the gap. CDR3 sequence reads: CASSPLAHNAGELFF. In nucleotides, the CDR3 is TGCGCCAGCAGCCCCCTGGCTCATAACGCCGGGGAGCTGTTTTTT.

The chain employs TRBV28 and TRBJ1-1, with no clear D. The CDR3 has 14 amino acids. Germline CDR1 is MDHEN and CDR2 is SYDVKM. The ends were cut back, 3 bases at V and 3 bases at J, with 11 bases in the middle. CDR3: CASSLGAGYTEAFF. Written as DNA, the CDR3 is TGTGCCAGCAGTTTGGGCGCGGGATACACTGAAGCTTTCTTT. The variable domain in full, with the rest retrieved from reference TRBV28 and TRBJ1-1, is DVKVTQSSRYLVKRTGEKVFLECVQDMDHENMFWYRQDPGLGLRLIYFSYDVKMKEKGDIPEGYSVSREKKERFSLILESASTNQTSMYLCASSLGAGYTEAFFGQGTRLTVV.

The chain carries TRBV27 and TRBJ2-7; 12 bases are shared with TRBD2. Germline V gene data show CDR1 as MNHEY and CDR2 as SMNVEV (reference sequence). The CDR3 sequence is 16 residues long. The ends lost 2 bases at V and 0 bases at J; junction bases unmatched: 2. The CDR3 spells CASSLRLAGASYEQYF. CDR3 coding DNA: TGTGCCAGCAGTTTAAGACTAGCGGGGGCCTCCTACGAGCAGTACTTC.

The V gene is TRBV5-1, the J gene TRBJ1-2; TRBD1 aligns across 9 bases. Germline V gene lookup returns CDR1 SGHRS and CDR2 YFSETQ. The CDR3 loop spans 15 amino acids. V gave up 2 bases and J gave up 2 bases; unmatched junction bases: 4. The CDR3 region is CASSLGGQGNYGYTF. CDR3 nucleotide sequence: TGCGCCAGCAGCTTAGGTGGACAGGGGAACTATGGCTACACCTTC. The entire variable domain, with the rest obtained from reference TRBV5-1 and TRBJ1-2, is as follows: KAGVTQTPRYLIKTRGQQVTLSCSPISGHRSVSWYQQTPGQGLQFLFEYFSETQRNKGNFPGRFSGRQFSNSRSEMNVSTLELGDSALYLCASSLGGQGNYGYTFGSGTRLTVV.

The chain is built from TRBV11-2 and TRBJ1-2, with D possibly TRBD1 on 6 matching bases. Trimming removed 0 bases at V and 10 bases at J, with 18 bases between. The CDR3 totals 15 residues. Germline V gene sequence: CDR1 SGHAT, CDR2 FQNNGV. CDR3 sequence reads: CASSLDGSQGIAYTF. The CDR3 DNA reads TGTGCCAGCAGCTTAGATGGTTCACAGGGAATCGCCTACACCTTC.

The rearrangement links TRBV30 to TRBJ2-7, with TRBD2 as a possible D gene (6 bases). The CDR3 has 12 residues. Trimming took off 3 bases at V and 3 bases at J, with 9 bases between the two ends. Germline V CDR1 and CDR2: GTSNPN, SVGIG (reference sequence). The CDR3 DNA reads as TGTGCCTGGAGCCGGGGGATCTACGAGCAGTACTTC. Its translation is CAWSRGIYEQYF.

V is TRBV15 and J is TRBJ1-5; D not certain. Trimming left V 1 base short and J 2 bases short, with 6 bases between. The CDR3 is 14 amino acids. CDR1 and CDR2 (germline): LNHNV, YYDKDF (reference sequence). The CDR3: CATSRVTGNQPQHF. The CDR3 nucleotides are TGTGCCACCAGCAGAGTAACGGGCAATCAGCCCCAGCATTTT.